These 27 T cell receptor beta chains share one sample of origin, sequenced in a study of early T cells in non-severe SARS-CoV-2 infection (dated by TCRdb to about 2021). The receptor library was made with 5' RACE. TCRdb shows the sequencer as NextSeq 500. The public reads were reanalyzed by TCRdb: fastp trimming at Q25, MiXCR alignment, in-frame beta chains only. Merged by CDR3 protein, the rows form single entries marked with the most common genes and DNA. This sample holds over 80,000 distinct CDR3 sequences; 9.5% to 15% were observed only once. Jointly, the top ten make up nearly 4.5% of the sample. This specimen was whole blood, taken at baseline. The receptors here all came from an adult who was a healthcare worker with PCR-confirmed SARS-CoV-2 infection or an uninfected control (not recorded which).

This clonotype was picked up many times. The chain employs TRBV24-1 and TRBJ2-1, with TRBD2 matching 7 bases. Losses at the gene ends were 3 bases for V and 3 bases for J; bases not matched to a gene: 7. This CDR3 is 16 amino acids long. The germline gives CDR1 KGHDR, CDR2 SFDVKD. Written as DNA, the CDR3 is TGTGCCACCAGTGATCAAGGACTAGAGGTCTACAATGAGCAGTTCTTC. Translating gives CATSDQGLEVYNEQFF.

This clonotype was detected only a few times. The chain employs TRBV13 and TRBJ1-1; possible D gene TRBD1, 6 bases. The CDR3 has 13 residues. V shed 5 bases and J shed 1 base, with 8 bases lying between them. The germline gives CDR1 PRHDT, CDR2 FYEKMQ (reference sequence). The CDR3, as DNA: TGTGCCAGCAGCCGACAGGAGAACACTGAAGCTTTCTTT. Its protein is CASSRQENTEAFF.

This clonotype was seen only a few times. This chain uses TRBV30 with TRBJ2-7; TRBD2 matches 9 bases. The CDR3 loop spans 18 amino acids. Losses at the gene ends were 0 bases for V and 2 bases for J; bases not matched to a gene: 14. Germline V gene data show CDR1 as GTSNPN and CDR2 as SVGIG (reference sequence). CDR3 protein: CAWSVRLAGNFGPYEQYF. Here the CDR3 DNA reads TGTGCCTGGAGTGTACGGCTAGCGGGGAACTTTGGCCCCTACGAGCAGTACTTC.

This clonotype has a handful of counts. V gene TRBV28 combines with J gene TRBJ2-1; 7 nucleotides align to TRBD2. CDR1 and CDR2 from the germline V gene are MDHEN and SYDVKM. After removal of 6 bases from V and 5 bases from J, the junction contained 10 bases not matched to a gene. The CDR3 totals 15 residues. For the CDR3, the DNA is TGTGCCAGCAGCCCGCCCGGGGGGTCCCACAATGAGCAGTTCTTC. Translating gives CASSPPGGSHNEQFF.

This clonotype was seen a handful of times. The chain is built from TRBV28 and TRBJ1-2; D possibly corresponds to TRBD1 (6 bases). There are 16 residues in the CDR3. Germline CDR1 is MDHEN and CDR2 is SYDVKM. Trimming took 6 bases from V and 4 from J, leaving 21 bases between them. CDR3 nucleotides: TGTGCCAGCAGACTCGACCCGAGCGGACAGCTCTATGGCTACACCTTC. Translating it yields CASRLDPSGQLYGYTF.

This clonotype has ten or more counts. V usage is TRBV11-2 and J usage is TRBJ2-7; a possible D gene is TRBD1 (6 bases). The CDR3 has 16 amino acids. Trimming shortened V by 2 bases and J by 4 bases, and 18 bases separated the two germline ends. The germline V gene encodes CDR1 SGHAT and CDR2 FQNNGV. CDR3 region: CASSLPPVWGRYEQYF. CDR3 sequence (DNA): TGTGCCAGCAGCTTACCCCCCGTCTGGGGGCGGTACGAGCAGTACTTC.

At least ten counts were recorded for this clonotype. The chain employs TRBV7-8 and TRBJ1-5, with unresolved D. Germline CDR1 reads SGHVS; CDR2 reads FQNEAQ. CDR3 length equals 15 residues. V was pared by 2 bases and J by 3 bases, with 11 bases between. The CDR3, as DNA: TGTGCCAGCAGCTTACGTCCAGAGCCCAATCAGCCCCAGCATTTT. It translates to CASSLRPEPNQPQHF.

This clonotype came up many times. V usage is TRBV5-1 and J usage is TRBJ2-7; the match to TRBD2 covers 9 bases. The CDR3 has 15 residues. V lost 1 base and J lost 5; bases outside the gene matches: 7. In germline, CDR1 is SGHRS, CDR2 YFSETQ. CDR3 loop: CASSLQAGGRNEQYF. In DNA form, the CDR3 reads TGCGCCAGCAGCTTGCAAGCGGGAGGAAGGAACGAGCAGTACTTC.

The CDR3 reads CAGRRDRETDTQYF. For the CDR3, the DNA is TGTGCCGGCCGGAGGGACAGGGAGACAGATACGCAGTATTTT. The rearrangement joins TRBV6-1 to TRBJ2-3; 9 nucleotides line up with TRBD1. The CDR3 has 14 amino acids. The V segment lost 11 bases and the J segment 3 bases; nucleotides outside the gene matches: 9. Germline V lookup: CDR1 MNHNS, CDR2 SASEGT.

This clonotype was observed a handful of times. The V and J genes are TRBV28 and TRBJ1-5; 7 nucleotides align to TRBD1. The length of the CDR3 is 16 residues. The trim removed 2 bases at V and 4 bases at J, leaving 8 bases unmatched. Germline CDR1 MDHEN, CDR2 SYDVKM. CDR3 protein: CASSLPPAGGNQPQHF. Here the CDR3 DNA reads TGTGCCAGCAGTTTACCCCCGGCAGGGGGAAATCAGCCCCAGCATTTT.

The rearrangement links TRBV3-1 to TRBJ1-1; D not certain. CDR1 and CDR2 from the germline V gene are LGHDT and YNNKEL (reference sequence). The V end lost 1 base, the J end lost 2 bases, and 5 bases lay between the germline ends. The CDR3 is 13 amino acids. The CDR3 DNA reads as TGTGCCAGCAGCCAAGGTCTTAACACTGAAGCTTTCTTT. It yields the protein CASSQGLNTEAFF.

CDR3 nucleotide sequence: TGTGCCAGCTCACCTATCATTAACACTGAAGCTTTCTTT. Protein product: CASSPIINTEAFF. V and J are TRBV18 and TRBJ1-1; D remains unclear. Trimming removed 3 bases at V and 2 bases at J, with 7 bases between. CDR1 is KGHSH, CDR2 LQKENI, per germline. CDR3 length: 13 amino acids. Complete variable domain (other parts from reference TRBV18 and TRBJ1-1): NAGVMQNPRHLVRRRGQEARLRCSPMKGHSHVYWYRQLPEEGLKFMVYLQKENIIDESGMPKERFSAEFPKEGPSILRIQQVVRGDSAAYFCASSPIINTEAFFGQGTRLTVV.

This clonotype was counted between two and nine times. The J gene is TRBJ1-6, the V gene TRBV3-1; TRBD1 matches 7 bases. The CDR3 covers 15 residues. CDR1 and CDR2 (germline): LGHDT, YNNKEL (reference sequence). Germline trimming cut 1 base from V and 6 bases from J; bases unmatched to any gene: 3. CDR3 sequence (DNA): TGTGCCAGCAGCCAAGGGCGGGACAGTAATTCACCCCTCCACTTT. This gives the protein CASSQGRDSNSPLHF.

The V call is TRBV5-6, the J call TRBJ2-3; possibly TRBD1 or TRBD2 for D (5 bases each). Germline V gene lookup returns CDR1 SGHDT and CDR2 YYEEEE. CDR3 length: 16 residues. Trimming stripped 0 bases from V and 5 bases from J, with 16 bases between. CDR3 bases: TGTGCCAGCAGCTTGGCGGGGATGAGTACAGGAGATACGCAGTATTTT. It is translated as CASSLAGMSTGDTQYF.

The rearrangement uses TRBV29-1 and TRBJ1-2; a possible D gene is TRBD1 (5 bases). V dropped 4 bases and J dropped 6 bases, with 9 bases sitting between them. The CDR3 covers 11 residues. Germline lookup yields CDR1 SQVTM and CDR2 ANQGSEA. The CDR3 region is CSVVVGDGYTF. CDR3 nucleotides: TGCAGCGTTGTGGTAGGGGATGGCTACACCTTC.

This clonotype was seen more than once but under ten times. V usage is TRBV10-2 and J usage is TRBJ2-7; 9 nucleotides align to TRBD2. The CDR3 runs to 16 residues. Germline values: CDR1 WSHSY, CDR2 SAAADI. Trimming cost V 6 bases and J 0 bases; bases outside gene matches: 9. For the CDR3, the DNA is TGCGCCAGCAGGTTCCCTAGCGGGGAGCTCTCCTACGAGCAGTACTTC. Protein product: CASRFPSGELSYEQYF.

This clonotype occurred a few times. The rearrangement links TRBV10-1 to TRBJ2-1; TRBD2 matches 16 bases. Germline V lookup: CDR1 WNHNN, CDR2 SYGVQD (reference sequence). The CDR3 runs to 19 residues. V lost 5 bases, J lost 0 bases, and 7 bases stayed unmatched. Here the CDR3 reads CASSYGTSGGGSSYNEQFF. The CDR3 nucleotides are TGCGCCAGCAGTTACGGGACTAGCGGGGGGGGGAGCTCCTACAATGAGCAGTTCTTC.

The genes are TRBV5-6 and TRBJ2-1; TRBD2 agrees at 7 bases. Germline values: CDR1 SGHDT, CDR2 YYEEEE. With 1 base clipped from V and 5 bases from J, the junction kept 3 bases outside the gene matches. The CDR3 sequence is 14 residues long. The CDR3 coding sequence is TGTGCCAGCAGCTTGACGGGACTAAACAATGAGCAGTTCTTC. Protein sequence: CASSLTGLNNEQFF.

The genes are TRBV9 and TRBJ1-4, with D possibly being TRBD1 (5 bases). The V end lost 0 bases, the J end lost 6 bases, and 15 bases lay between the germline ends. Germline values: CDR1 SGDLS, CDR2 YYNGEE. The CDR3 consists of 16 residues. The CDR3 DNA is TGTGCCAGCAGCGTAGGTGCAGCGGGGGGTGATGAAAAACTGTTTTTT. As protein: CASSVGAAGGDEKLFF.

The J gene is TRBJ2-7, the V gene TRBV28, with D unclear. The CDR3 sequence is 13 residues long. V dropped 7 bases and J dropped 0 bases, with 10 bases sitting between them. CDR1 is MDHEN and CDR2 is SYDVKM in the germline V gene. The CDR3 region is CASKTSSSYEQYF. The CDR3 DNA is TGTGCCAGCAAAACGTCGAGCTCCTACGAGCAGTACTTC.

There are a few counts of this clonotype. The V call is TRBV6-1, the J call TRBJ2-2; TRBD2 agrees at 8 bases. The CDR3 is 19 residues long. Germline V CDR1 and CDR2: MNHNS, SASEGT. The junction had 17 bases not matched to a gene; V was cut back by 2 bases and J by 6 bases. The DNA for the CDR3 is TGTGCCAGCAGTGAACTACCGGAGGGGCTAGCGGGCGTGGCCGGGGAGCTGTTTTTT. This encodes CASSELPEGLAGVAGELFF.

This clonotype came up many times. This chain links TRBV28 with TRBJ1-5; maybe TRBD1 (6 bases). The ends were cut back, 3 bases at V and 5 bases at J, with 8 bases in the middle. This CDR3 comprises 13 residues. From germline, CDR1 is MDHEN and CDR2 SYDVKM. The DNA of the CDR3 is TGTGCCAGCAGTTTTAGGGGGGATCAGCCCCAGCATTTT. This translates into CASSFRGDQPQHF.

The V and J genes are TRBV28 and TRBJ2-1; 12 positions agree with TRBD2. The CDR3 is 17 residues long. Germline V lookup: CDR1 MDHEN, CDR2 SYDVKM. V lost 4 bases and J lost 7; bases outside the gene matches: 11. The CDR3 DNA follows: TGTGCCAGCAGTTACCCCAGACTAGCGGGAGTTTCGAATGAGCAGTTCTTC. It codes for CASSYPRLAGVSNEQFF.

The chain is built from TRBV5-1 and TRBJ1-2, with D perhaps matching TRBD1 (5 bases). Trimming shortened V by 0 bases and J by 0 bases, and 12 bases separated the two germline ends. The CDR3 runs to 16 residues. From germline, CDR1 is SGHRS and CDR2 YFSETQ. The CDR3 protein is CASSLEGASANYGYTF. CDR3 DNA: TGCGCCAGCAGCTTGGAAGGGGCGTCCGCTAACTATGGCTACACCTTC.

The rearrangement joins TRBV2 to TRBJ2-4; D could derive from TRBD1 or TRBD2 (5 bases each). Germline loops: CDR1 SNHLY, CDR2 FYNNEI. The CDR3 consists of 14 residues. Trimming stripped 3 bases from V and 1 base from J, with 7 bases between. The DNA of the CDR3 is TGTGCCAGCAGTGATTGGGACGCCAAAAACATTCAGTACTTC. Its translation: CASSDWDAKNIQYF.

V is TRBV28 and J is TRBJ2-2; D is uncertain. V lost 3 bases and J lost 7, with 9 bases in between. CDR3 length equals 13 residues. The V gene's germline CDR1 is MDHEN and CDR2 SYDVKM. DNA for the CDR3: TGTGCCAGCAGTTTTCCCGTTGGCGGGGAGCTGTTTTTT. This encodes CASSFPVGGELFF.

The chain uses TRBV29-1 and TRBJ1-2; D not resolved. V shed 3 bases and J shed 8 bases, with 4 bases lying between them. The CDR3 totals 9 residues. Germline V gene lookup returns CDR1 SQVTM and CDR2 ANQGSEA. In nucleotides, the CDR3 is TGCAGCGTTGAGTTGGGCTACACCTTC. This translates into CSVELGYTF.